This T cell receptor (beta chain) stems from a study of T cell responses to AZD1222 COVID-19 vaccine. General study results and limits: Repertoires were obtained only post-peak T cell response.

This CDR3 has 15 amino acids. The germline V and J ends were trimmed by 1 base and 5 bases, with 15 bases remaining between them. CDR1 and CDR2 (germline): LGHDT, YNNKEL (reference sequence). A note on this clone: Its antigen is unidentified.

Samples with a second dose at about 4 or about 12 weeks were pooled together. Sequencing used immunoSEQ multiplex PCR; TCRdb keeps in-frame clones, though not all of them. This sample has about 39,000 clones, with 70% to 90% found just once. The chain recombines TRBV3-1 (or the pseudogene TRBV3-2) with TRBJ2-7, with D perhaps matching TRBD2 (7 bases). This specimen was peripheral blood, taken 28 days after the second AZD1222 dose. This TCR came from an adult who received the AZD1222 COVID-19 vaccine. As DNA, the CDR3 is TGTGCCAGCAGCCAAGCCTCTGGCGGGGGCCACGAGCAGTACTTC. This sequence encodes CASSQASGGGHEQYF.